This TCR beta chain was recorded in a study of T cell repertoires in cytomegalovirus infection. About the study: As its CMV epitopes, the study selected recently identified HLA-C-restricted and well-studied HLA-B-restricted targets. Public signatures in TCR beta pointed to CMV infection and matching HLA type.

Comment on this clonotype: The target antigen is unknown.

The CDR3 sequence is 16 residues long. The V gene's germline CDR1 is SGHVS and CDR2 FQNEAQ. Trimming stripped 1 base from V and 5 bases from J, with 18 bases between. TCRdb processed the reads anew with MiXCR; each CDR3 protein has one entry. The table includes about 160,000 distinct CDR3 sequences, about a fifth detected once. This sequence originates from a human donor in good health (CMV status not recorded). Some clones in this sample may be carry-over from other donors' samples. The source material was CD8+ T cells from cultured PBMCs, sampled from culture after CMV antigen stimulation. The chain is built from TRBV7-8 and TRBJ2-7, with D possibly matching TRBD1 (6 bases). The DNA for the CDR3 is TGTGCCAGCAGCTTAGAGGTGGCAGGGGCCAGGGACGAGCAGTACTTC. Translation gives CASSLEVAGARDEQYF. The full variable domain, completed using reference TRBV7-8 and TRBJ2-7, is GAGVSQSPRYKVAKRGQDVALRCDPISGHVSLFWYQQALGQGPEFLTYFQNEAQLDKSGLPSDRFFAERPEGSVSTLKIQRTQQEDSAVYLCASSLEVAGARDEQYFGPGTRLTVT.